This is a list of T cell receptor beta chains from one sample in a study of blood T cell repertoires in COVID-19. Method: immunoSEQ multiplex PCR; TCRdb's copy keeps in-frame clones and lacks some. The sample records 70,000 to 95,000 clones, roughly four fifths being singletons. The sample consisted of peripheral blood. The receptor set was obtained from a woman aged 60-70 years with acute or convalescent COVID-19. CDR3s include the opening cysteine and the closing phenylalanine or tryptophan. The order of the fields is clone size, D gene, V gene, J gene, CDR3 protein, CDR3 DNA. A D gene is named only where the DNA matches it firmly. Rows may omit the clone size; those that give it use once, few, many or a size class.

NA	TRBD1	TRBV4-2	TRBJ1-5	CASSQETGGYQPQHF	TGTGCCAGCAGCCAAGAGACAGGGGGGTATCAGCCCCAGCATTTT
NA	TRBD2	TRBV7-2	TRBJ2-2	CASSLEPGTSGTGELFF	TGTGCCAGCAGCTTAGAGCCCGGGACTAGCGGTACCGGGGAGCTGTTTTTT
NA	TRBD1	TRBV2	TRBJ1-4	CASRRTGAGEKLFF	TGTGCCAGCAGGCGAACAGGGGCTGGGGAAAAACTGTTTTTT
NA	NA	TRBV6-5	TRBJ1-5	CASSREQELNQPQHF	TGTGCCAGCAGTCGGGAGCAGGAACTTAATCAGCCCCAGCATTTT
NA	NA	TRBV5-1	TRBJ2-1	CASRGDSRYSYNEQFF	TGCGCCAGCAGAGGGGACTCGCGTTATTCCTACAATGAGCAGTTCTTC
NA	TRBD2	TRBV6-6	TRBJ2-1	CASSPMASGRAVNGNEQFF	TGTGCCAGCAGTCCCATGGCTAGCGGGAGGGCCGTTAATGGTAATGAGCAGTTCTTC
NA	NA	TRBV3-1/TRBV3-2	TRBJ1-6	CASSPTGQWETPLHF	TGTGCCAGCAGCCCAACCGGACAGTGGGAGACACCCCTCCACTTT
NA	TRBD1	TRBV19	TRBJ2-7	CASSISRGTGNEQYF	TGTGCCAGTAGTATATCCAGGGGGACAGGGAACGAGCAGTACTTC
few	NA	TRBV30	TRBJ1-1	CASSSVSSDTEAFF	TGTGCCTCCTCCTCCGTGAGTTCCGACACTGAAGCTTTCTTT
NA	TRBD1	TRBV7-8	TRBJ2-1	CASSADRGSPYNEQFF	TGTGCCAGCAGCGCCGACAGGGGTTCCCCCTACAATGAGCAGTTCTTC
NA	TRBD2	TRBV6-6	TRBJ2-1	CASREGLAGHNEQFF	TGTGCCAGCAGGGAAGGACTAGCGGGACACAATGAGCAGTTCTTC
NA	TRBD1	TRBV5-8	TRBJ1-1	CASSFGARGTEAFF	TGTGCCAGCAGCTTTGGGGCCAGGGGGACTGAAGCTTTCTTT
NA	TRBD1	TRBV5-5	TRBJ1-4	CASSLRDRVNEKLFF	TGTGCCAGCAGCCTCCGGGACAGGGTTAATGAAAAACTGTTTTTT
NA	NA	TRBV9	TRBJ1-2	CASSAQHRGDYGYTF	TGTGCCAGCAGCGCCCAGCATCGGGGAGACTATGGCTACACCTTC
few	TRBD2	TRBV5-1	TRBJ2-7	CASSLDPGTRWREQYF	TGCGCCAGCAGCTTGGACCCCGGGACTAGATGGCGGGAGCAGTACTTC
NA	TRBD1	TRBV6-4	TRBJ1-1	CASSPRTGSTEAFF	TGTGCCAGCAGCCCTAGGACAGGGAGCACTGAAGCTTTCTTT
once	NA	TRBV2	TRBJ2-5	CASSDSWTRGETQYF	TGTGCCAGCAGTGACTCCTGGACTCGCGGAGAGACCCAGTACTTC
once	TRBD1	TRBV9	TRBJ1-2	CASSVEQGAGYGYTF	TGTGCCAGCAGCGTAGAACAGGGGGCTGGATATGGCTACACCTTC
NA	TRBD1	TRBV30	TRBJ2-2	CAWWDRGKNTGELFF	TGTGCCTGGTGGGACAGGGGGAAGAACACCGGGGAGCTGTTTTTT
NA	TRBD2	TRBV6-1	TRBJ2-1	CASSEVPLAIEQFF	TGTGCCAGCAGTGAAGTTCCACTAGCGATTGAGCAGTTCTTC
few	NA	TRBV5-1	TRBJ2-7	CASSGTGTKIEQYF	TGCGCCAGCAGCGGGACCGGGACAAAGATCGAGCAGTACTTC
NA	NA	TRBV14	TRBJ2-7	CASSQFIYEQYF	TGTGCCAGCAGCCAATTTATCTACGAGCAGTACTTC
NA	TRBD1	TRBV5-1	TRBJ2-3	CASSPGTGQDTQYF	TGCGCCAGCAGCCCCGGGACAGGGCAAGATACGCAGTATTTT
NA	NA	TRBV4-2	TRBJ1-5	CASSQGQDGNQPQHF	TGTGCCAGCAGCCAAGGCCAGGATGGCAATCAGCCCCAGCATTTT
NA	NA	TRBV4-2	TRBJ1-1	CASSPLWGQNTEAFF	TGTGCCAGCAGCCCCCTTTGGGGACAGAACACTGAAGCTTTCTTT
once	TRBD1	TRBV3-1/TRBV3-2	TRBJ2-5	CASSQTFGTDENLLTQYF	TGTGCCAGCAGCCAGACTTTCGGGACAGACGAGAACTTATTGACCCAGTACTTC
NA	NA	TRBV4-1	TRBJ1-1	CASSQPRRGNTEAFF	TGCGCCAGCAGCCAACCCCGTCGGGGGAACACTGAAGCTTTCTTT
NA	TRBD1	TRBV5-5	TRBJ1-2	CASSFGTGAYGYTF	TGTGCCAGCAGCTTCGGGACAGGGGCCTATGGCTACACCTTC
NA	NA	TRBV29-1	TRBJ1-2	CSVEARRTDYGYTF	TGCAGCGTTGAAGCCAGAAGGACAGACTATGGCTACACCTTC
NA	TRBD2	TRBV24-1	TRBJ2-3	CATSDPLTSGRRVATQYF	TGTGCCACCAGTGACCCACTGACTAGCGGAAGACGAGTGGCTACGCAGTATTTT
once	NA	TRBV28	TRBJ1-5	CASRSGFQPQHF	TGTGCCAGCAGATCAGGGTTCCAGCCCCAGCATTTT
NA	TRBD1	TRBV19	TRBJ1-5	CASSSFGTGDQPQHF	TGTGCCAGTAGTAGTTTCGGGACAGGGGACCAGCCCCAGCATTTT
NA	NA	TRBV6-2/TRBV6-3	TRBJ1-1	CASSWTENTEAFF	TGTGCCAGCAGTTGGACAGAGAACACTGAAGCTTTCTTT
few	NA	TRBV5-6	TRBJ1-2	CASSLVVGVGGYTF	TGTGCCAGCAGCTTGGTGGTCGGGGTTGGTGGCTACACCTTC
NA	TRBD1	TRBV4-1	TRBJ1-2	CASSQDTPRGFVDGYTF	TGCGCCAGCAGCCAAGATACCCCCAGGGGGTTTGTCGATGGCTACACCTTC
NA	NA	TRBV27	TRBJ1-1	CASSPGWANTEAFF	TGTGCCAGCAGTCCAGGGTGGGCGAACACTGAAGCTTTCTTT